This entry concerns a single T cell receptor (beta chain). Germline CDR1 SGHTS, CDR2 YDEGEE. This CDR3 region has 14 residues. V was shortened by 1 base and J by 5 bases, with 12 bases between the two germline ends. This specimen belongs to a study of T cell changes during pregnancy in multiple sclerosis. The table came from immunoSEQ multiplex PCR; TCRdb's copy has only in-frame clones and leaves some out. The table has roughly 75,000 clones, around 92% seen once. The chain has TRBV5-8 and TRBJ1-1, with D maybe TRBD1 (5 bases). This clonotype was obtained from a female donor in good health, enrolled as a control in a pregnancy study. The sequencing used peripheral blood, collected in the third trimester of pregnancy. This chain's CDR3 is CASSLLSGSTEAFF. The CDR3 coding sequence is TGTGCCAGCAGCTTGTTGTCAGGGTCAACTGAAGCTTTCTTT. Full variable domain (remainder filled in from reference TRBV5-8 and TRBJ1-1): EAGVTQSPTHLIKTRGQQATLRCSPISGHTSVYWYQQALGLGLQFLLWYDEGEERNRGNFPPRFSGRQFPNYSSELNVNALELEDSALYLCASSLLSGSTEAFFGQGTRLTVV.